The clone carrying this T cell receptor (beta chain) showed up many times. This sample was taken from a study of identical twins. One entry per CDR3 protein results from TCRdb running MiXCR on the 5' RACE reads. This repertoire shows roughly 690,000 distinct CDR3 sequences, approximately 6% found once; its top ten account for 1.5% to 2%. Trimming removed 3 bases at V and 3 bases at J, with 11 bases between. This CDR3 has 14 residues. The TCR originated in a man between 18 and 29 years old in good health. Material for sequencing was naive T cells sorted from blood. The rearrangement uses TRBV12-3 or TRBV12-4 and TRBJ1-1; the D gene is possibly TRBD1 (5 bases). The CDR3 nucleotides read TGTGCCAGCAGTTTCCTGGGGCGCGACACTGAAGCTTTCTTT. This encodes CASSFLGRDTEAFF.